This is a list of T cell receptor beta chains from one sample in a study of siplizumab effects on memory and regulatory T cells. The data were produced by immunoSEQ multiplex PCR, yet TCRdb's version contains in-frame clones alone and is incomplete. Seen here are just under 85,000 clones, approximately 88% observed once, and the top ten hold more than 1.5%. Material: Tregs sorted from blood. These receptors came from a human donor in good health. Both conserved end residues are part of each CDR3. Fields, in order: J gene, clone size, D gene, V gene, CDR3 length, CDR3 DNA, CDR3 protein. A D gene is named only where the DNA matches it firmly. Clone sizes are given selectively: once, few, many, or a class where the clone is expanded.

J: TRBJ2-5
size: -
D: TRBD1
V: TRBV4-3
length: 15
DNA: TGCGCCAGCAGCCAAGAAGGGGGCCGGGGAGAGACCCAGTACTTC
CDR3: CASSQEGGRGETQYF

J: TRBJ1-6
size: -
D: TRBD1
V: TRBV7-2
length: 16
DNA: TGTGCCAGCAGCTTAGTTCAGGGACAGGGGAATTCACCCCTCCACTTT
CDR3: CASSLVQGQGNSPLHF

J: TRBJ1-4
size: few
D: -
V: TRBV30
length: 14
DNA: TGTGCCTGGAGTAAACAAACAGGGAATGCAAAACTGTTTTTT
CDR3: CAWSKQTGNAKLFF

J: TRBJ2-1
size: -
D: -
V: TRBV10-2
length: 15
DNA: TGCGCCAGCAAGGGTGGGGACAACGGTTACAATGAGCAGTTCTTC
CDR3: CASKGGDNGYNEQFF

J: TRBJ2-5
size: -
D: -
V: TRBV5-1
length: 13
DNA: TGCGCCAGCAGGGTGGCGATGGGGGAGACCCAGTACTTC
CDR3: CASRVAMGETQYF

J: TRBJ2-7
size: -
D: -
V: TRBV7-2
length: 13
DNA: TGTGCCAGCAGCTTTCTGGGGGTCTACGAGCAGTACTTC
CDR3: CASSFLGVYEQYF

J: TRBJ1-1
size: few
D: TRBD1
V: TRBV2
length: 16
DNA: TGTGCCAGCAATCCGAATCCGGGACAGAGGGGAACTGAAGCTTTCTTT
CDR3: CASNPNPGQRGTEAFF

J: TRBJ1-2
size: -
D: TRBD1
V: TRBV11-1
length: 14
DNA: TGTGCCAGCAGCTTAAACAGGGGCCTCCATGGCTACACCTTC
CDR3: CASSLNRGLHGYTF

J: TRBJ2-3
size: -
D: -
V: TRBV5-1
length: 15
DNA: TGCGCCAGCAGCTTGGATGGACTTCTCACAGATACGCAGTATTTT
CDR3: CASSLDGLLTDTQYF

J: TRBJ1-3
size: -
D: -
V: TRBV4-2
length: 16
DNA: TGTGCCAGCAGCCAGCTAGGCGACAGCTCTGGAAACACCATATATTTT
CDR3: CASSQLGDSSGNTIYF

J: TRBJ2-1
size: -
D: TRBD2
V: TRBV6-5
length: 14
DNA: TGTGCCAGCAGGGCGACTAGCGGGGTGAGTGAGCAGTTCTTC
CDR3: CASRATSGVSEQFF

J: TRBJ2-3
size: -
D: -
V: TRBV14
length: 16
DNA: TGTGCCAGCAGCCAATTGGCAGGAACTTTCACAGATACGCAGTATTTT
CDR3: CASSQLAGTFTDTQYF

J: TRBJ2-2
size: -
D: -
V: TRBV11-1
length: 15
DNA: TGTGCCAGCAGCTTAGCGGACATTCAGTTCGGGGAGCTGTTTTTT
CDR3: CASSLADIQFGELFF

J: TRBJ2-1
size: -
D: -
V: TRBV19
length: 13
DNA: TGTGCCAGTAGTATAGTAGTAGGGGATGAGCAGTTCTTC
CDR3: CASSIVVGDEQFF

J: TRBJ1-1
size: -
D: -
V: TRBV5-1
length: 16
DNA: TGCGCCAGCAGCCCCGGGCGGGTCACTATGAACACTGAAGCTTTCTTT
CDR3: CASSPGRVTMNTEAFF

J: TRBJ1-6
size: -
D: -
V: TRBV9
length: 16
DNA: TGTGCCAGCAGCGCTATCCCAACAGGGATGGGCTCACCCCTCCACTTT
CDR3: CASSAIPTGMGSPLHF

J: TRBJ1-3
size: -
D: -
V: TRBV19
length: 14
DNA: TGTGCCAGTGGAGACAGCAACTCTGGAAACACCATATATTTT
CDR3: CASGDSNSGNTIYF

J: TRBJ2-7
size: -
D: TRBD2
V: TRBV6-1
length: 11
DNA: TGTGCCTTGGGCGCGGGACTAGCGGGGGGGTTC
CDR3: CALGAGLAGGF

J: TRBJ1-1
size: -
D: -
V: TRBV7-7
length: 13
DNA: TGTGCCAGCAGCTTAAAACAGGGCGATGAAGCTTTCTTT
CDR3: CASSLKQGDEAFF

J: TRBJ2-1
size: -
D: -
V: TRBV5-5
length: 16
DNA: TGTGCCAGCAGCTTGGCTATTACTGCTTCCTACAATGAGCAGTTCTTC
CDR3: CASSLAITASYNEQFF